The 4 T cell receptor beta chains given below trace back to one sample, sequenced in a study of Graves' ophthalmopathy and Graves' hyperthyroidism. RNA transcripts yielded amplified TCR beta CDR3 regions. Second-round multiplex PCR came after first-round RT-PCR with HTBI primers. Each CDR3 protein gets one entry after TCRdb re-called the multiplex PCR reads with MiXCR. The profile shows over 500,000 distinct CDR3 sequences, about 20% of them singletons. The sample consisted of peripheral blood. The receptors come from a woman aged 18-29 years with stable Graves' hyperthyroidism. Some clones in this sample may be carry-over from other donors' samples.

This clonotype was counted a few times. CDR3 protein: CATSDFIGAGLQETQYF. CDR3 bases: TGTGCCACCAGTGATTTTATTGGGGCAGGACTCCAAGAGACCCAGTACTTC. The gene calls are TRBV24-1 and TRBJ2-5; the D call may be TRBD1 or TRBD2 (5 bases each). V lost 1 base to trimming and J lost 1 base, with 15 bases between them. This CDR3 is built from 17 residues. Germline values: CDR1 KGHDR, CDR2 SFDVKD.

This clonotype appeared a few times. The J gene is TRBJ1-1, the V gene TRBV4-1, with D possibly matching TRBD1 (6 bases). Trimming cost V 4 bases and J 6 bases, with 18 bases left between them. Germline values: CDR1 MGHRA, CDR2 YSYEKL. The CDR3 loop spans 15 amino acids. CDR3: CASSLRGRLGAEAFF. CDR3 nucleotides: TGCGCCAGCAGCCTCAGGGGCAGGCTGGGGGCTGAAGCTTTCTTT.

This clonotype has a count of ten or more. The rearrangement joins TRBV29-1 to TRBJ2-7; D is unresolved. V was trimmed by 4 bases and J by 6 bases, leaving 10 bases between them. Germline CDR1 and CDR2: SQVTM and ANQGSEA. The CDR3 extends over 11 amino acids. The CDR3 loop is CSVVRDPEQYF. In DNA, the CDR3 is TGCAGCGTTGTGCGTGATCCCGAGCAGTACTTC.

This clonotype has a single count. This rearrangement joins TRBV27 to TRBJ2-7; the match to TRBD2 covers 7 bases. Trimming took 8 bases from V and 6 from J; bases not matched to a gene: 13. Germline V CDR1 and CDR2: MNHEY, SMNVEV (reference sequence). CDR3 size: 14 residues. The CDR3 sequence is CASREAGDLFEQYF. CDR3 in DNA: TGTGCCAGCCGAGAGGCGGGGGACCTCTTCGAGCAGTACTTC.